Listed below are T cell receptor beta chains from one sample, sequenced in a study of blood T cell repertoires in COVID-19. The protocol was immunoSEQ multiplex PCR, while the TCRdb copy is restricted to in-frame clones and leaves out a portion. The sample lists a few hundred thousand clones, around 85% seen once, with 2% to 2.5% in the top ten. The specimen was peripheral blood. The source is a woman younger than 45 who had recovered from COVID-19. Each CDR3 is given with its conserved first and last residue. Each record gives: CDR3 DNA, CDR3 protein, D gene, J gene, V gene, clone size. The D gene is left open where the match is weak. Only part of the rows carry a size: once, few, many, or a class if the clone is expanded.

CDR3 DNA: TGTGCCTGGAGCGGCTTGGGACAGGGGGTTGCCTATGGCTACACCTTC
CDR3 protein: CAWSGLGQGVAYGYTF
D gene: TRBD1
J gene: TRBJ1-2
V gene: TRBV30
clone size: once

CDR3 DNA: TGTGCCAGTAGTTACAGGGGAAACACTGAAGCTTTCTTT
CDR3 protein: CASSYRGNTEAFF
D gene: TRBD1
J gene: TRBJ1-1
V gene: TRBV19
clone size: .

CDR3 DNA: TGTGCCAGCAGTGAAGTTAAGGGACTCAGTGAAAAACTGTTTTTT
CDR3 protein: CASSEVKGLSEKLFF
D gene: .
J gene: TRBJ1-4
V gene: TRBV2
clone size: .

CDR3 DNA: TGTGCCAGCAGGACAGGGGGGACTGAAGCTTTCTTT
CDR3 protein: CASRTGGTEAFF
D gene: TRBD1
J gene: TRBJ1-1
V gene: TRBV7-9
clone size: .

CDR3 DNA: TGCGCCAGCAGCCGAGGTACTAGCGGGAGTATCACTGAGCAGTTCTTC
CDR3 protein: CASSRGTSGSITEQFF
D gene: TRBD2
J gene: TRBJ2-1
V gene: TRBV4-1
clone size: .

CDR3 DNA: TGTGCCAGCAGCCAAACAGTGGCAGGGGATGGCTACACCTTC
CDR3 protein: CASSQTVAGDGYTF
D gene: .
J gene: TRBJ1-2
V gene: TRBV7-3
clone size: few

CDR3 DNA: TGTGCCAGCAGTTTAGGCCCCCCAAGCGAGCAGTACTTC
CDR3 protein: CASSLGPPSEQYF
D gene: .
J gene: TRBJ2-7
V gene: TRBV28
clone size: .

CDR3 DNA: TGCAGCGGACAGGGGAACACTGAAGCTTTCTTT
CDR3 protein: CSGQGNTEAFF
D gene: TRBD1
J gene: TRBJ1-1
V gene: TRBV29-1
clone size: .

CDR3 DNA: TGCGCCAGCAGCCTGGGACAGGGGGACGGGAAGCCCCAGCATTTT
CDR3 protein: CASSLGQGDGKPQHF
D gene: TRBD1
J gene: TRBJ1-5
V gene: TRBV5-1
clone size: .

CDR3 DNA: TGTGCCAGCAGCTTGAGTGGGTGGGCCTATGGCTACACCTTC
CDR3 protein: CASSLSGWAYGYTF
D gene: .
J gene: TRBJ1-2
V gene: TRBV5-8
clone size: .

CDR3 DNA: TGTGCCAGCAGTGCCCGACAGGGGAGTAACTATGGCTACACCTTC
CDR3 protein: CASSARQGSNYGYTF
D gene: TRBD1
J gene: TRBJ1-2
V gene: TRBV6-2/TRBV6-3
clone size: .

CDR3 DNA: TGTGCCAGCAGAGCCGGGACAGGGATTCGAGAGACCCAGTACTTC
CDR3 protein: CASRAGTGIRETQYF
D gene: TRBD1
J gene: TRBJ2-5
V gene: TRBV5-4
clone size: .

CDR3 DNA: TGTGCCAGCAGTGAATCAGGAATCTATGGCTACACCTTC
CDR3 protein: CASSESGIYGYTF
D gene: .
J gene: TRBJ1-2
V gene: TRBV6-1
clone size: .

CDR3 DNA: TGTGCCAGCAGTTTAAGGAGCAATGAGCAGTTCTTC
CDR3 protein: CASSLRSNEQFF
D gene: .
J gene: TRBJ2-1
V gene: TRBV12-3/TRBV12-4
clone size: .

CDR3 DNA: TGTGCCAGCAGGACAGCCGGCACTGAAGCTTTCTTT
CDR3 protein: CASRTAGTEAFF
D gene: .
J gene: TRBJ1-1
V gene: TRBV6-5
clone size: .

CDR3 DNA: TGCGCCAGCAGCCCGGGGTTAGCGGCTAGCACAGATACGCAGTATTTT
CDR3 protein: CASSPGLAASTDTQYF
D gene: .
J gene: TRBJ2-3
V gene: TRBV5-1
clone size: .

CDR3 DNA: TGCAGTGCTAGTCCCCTAGCAGCCAACACCGGGGAGCTGTTTTTT
CDR3 protein: CSASPLAANTGELFF
D gene: .
J gene: TRBJ2-2
V gene: TRBV20-1
clone size: .

CDR3 DNA: TGTGCCAGCAACAGGGGATCGTCTGGCTACACCTTC
CDR3 protein: CASNRGSSGYTF
D gene: TRBD1
J gene: TRBJ1-2
V gene: TRBV28
clone size: .

CDR3 DNA: TGTGCCAGCAGCTTGGGACTGAACACCGGGGAGCTGTTTTTT
CDR3 protein: CASSLGLNTGELFF
D gene: .
J gene: TRBJ2-2
V gene: TRBV7-3
clone size: many

CDR3 DNA: TGTGCGCAAACAGAGAACACTGAAGCTTTCTTT
CDR3 protein: CAQTENTEAFF
D gene: .
J gene: TRBJ1-1
V gene: TRBV30
clone size: .

CDR3 DNA: TGTGCCAGCAGCTCTTCCCCGACGGGGGGAGACCAATCTAACTATGGCTACACCTTC
CDR3 protein: CASSSSPTGGDQSNYGYTF
D gene: .
J gene: TRBJ1-2
V gene: TRBV21-1
clone size: .

CDR3 DNA: TGTGCCAGCAGCAAAGAGGGGGACGGAATGAACACTGAAGCTTTCTTT
CDR3 protein: CASSKEGDGMNTEAFF
D gene: .
J gene: TRBJ1-1
V gene: TRBV21-1
clone size: .

CDR3 DNA: TGTGCCAGCAGTTACTCCTGGAACACCGGGGAGCTGTTTTTT
CDR3 protein: CASSYSWNTGELFF
D gene: .
J gene: TRBJ2-2
V gene: TRBV6-2/TRBV6-3
clone size: .

CDR3 DNA: TGTGCTAGTGGTTTGGACAGATATAGCAATCAGCCCCAGCATTTT
CDR3 protein: CASGLDRYSNQPQHF
D gene: .
J gene: TRBJ1-5
V gene: TRBV12-5
clone size: .

CDR3 DNA: TGCGCCAGCAGCCCGACAGTTCCGACGAACACTGAAGCTTTCTTT
CDR3 protein: CASSPTVPTNTEAFF
D gene: .
J gene: TRBJ1-1
V gene: TRBV5-1
clone size: .

CDR3 DNA: TGTGCCAGCAGCGAAACAGGACAGGCCCGAATCTATGGCTACACCTTC
CDR3 protein: CASSETGQARIYGYTF
D gene: TRBD1
J gene: TRBJ1-2
V gene: TRBV7-9
clone size: .

CDR3 DNA: TGTGCCAGCAGCCTGGGACTAGCGGGTGCGGAACCCTCCTACGAGCAGTACTTC
CDR3 protein: CASSLGLAGAEPSYEQYF
D gene: TRBD2
J gene: TRBJ2-7
V gene: TRBV4-2
clone size: .

CDR3 DNA: TGTGCCACCAGCAGTTTACAGGGGGTGAACACTGAAGCTTTCTTT
CDR3 protein: CATSSLQGVNTEAFF
D gene: TRBD1
J gene: TRBJ1-1
V gene: TRBV15
clone size: once

CDR3 DNA: TGTGCCATCAGTGAATACAAAAACTCCTACGAGCAGTACTTC
CDR3 protein: CAISEYKNSYEQYF
D gene: .
J gene: TRBJ2-7
V gene: TRBV10-3
clone size: .

CDR3 DNA: TGTGCCAGCAGCCTCCTGACAGTTTCTGGGGAGCTGTTTTTT
CDR3 protein: CASSLLTVSGELFF
D gene: .
J gene: TRBJ2-2
V gene: TRBV11-2
clone size: .

CDR3 DNA: TGTGCCAGCAGTGAAGCAAGGGGTAATCAGCCCCAGCATTTT
CDR3 protein: CASSEARGNQPQHF
D gene: .
J gene: TRBJ1-5
V gene: TRBV2
clone size: few

CDR3 DNA: TGTGCCAGCAGCTTATCGGGGGAGGAGAACATTCAGTACTTC
CDR3 protein: CASSLSGEENIQYF
D gene: .
J gene: TRBJ2-4
V gene: TRBV11-3
clone size: .

CDR3 DNA: TGTGCCAGCTCACCAATTGACCAGGGGAACACTGAAGCTTTCTTT
CDR3 protein: CASSPIDQGNTEAFF
D gene: .
J gene: TRBJ1-1
V gene: TRBV18
clone size: .

CDR3 DNA: TGTGCCAGCAGCCTGAGGACACTTACCGACTCTGGAAACACCATATATTTT
CDR3 protein: CASSLRTLTDSGNTIYF
D gene: .
J gene: TRBJ1-3
V gene: TRBV4-2
clone size: few

CDR3 DNA: TGTGCCAGTAATACACAGAGAAATAGCAATCAGCCCCAGCATTTT
CDR3 protein: CASNTQRNSNQPQHF
D gene: .
J gene: TRBJ1-5
V gene: TRBV19
clone size: .

CDR3 DNA: TGTGCCAGCAGCTTAGGGATGGTGGAGAGCGAGACCCAGTACTTC
CDR3 protein: CASSLGMVESETQYF
D gene: .
J gene: TRBJ2-5
V gene: TRBV7-2
clone size: .

CDR3 DNA: TGTGCCAGCAGCGTAGTACTCCACACCGGGGAGCTGTTTTTT
CDR3 protein: CASSVVLHTGELFF
D gene: .
J gene: TRBJ2-2
V gene: TRBV9
clone size: .

CDR3 DNA: TGCGCCAGCACCGCGGGGAATGGCACAGATACGCAGTATTTT
CDR3 protein: CASTAGNGTDTQYF
D gene: .
J gene: TRBJ2-3
V gene: TRBV10-2
clone size: .

CDR3 DNA: TGTGCCAGCAGTGGGACAGCGAACACCGGGGAGCTGTTTTTT
CDR3 protein: CASSGTANTGELFF
D gene: .
J gene: TRBJ2-2
V gene: TRBV6-4
clone size: few

CDR3 DNA: TGTGCCAGCAGCCTCGTAAGGGGTCGGGGCACAGATACGCAGTATTTT
CDR3 protein: CASSLVRGRGTDTQYF
D gene: .
J gene: TRBJ2-3
V gene: TRBV5-8
clone size: .

CDR3 DNA: TGTGCCAGCAGCTTCGGCAGGGTTGGAACAGATACGCAGTATTTT
CDR3 protein: CASSFGRVGTDTQYF
D gene: .
J gene: TRBJ2-3
V gene: TRBV5-4
clone size: .